A single TCR beta chain is shown here with its context. Its target is unknown. The germline gives CDR1 LNHDA, CDR2 SQIVND (reference sequence). The V end lost 3 bases, the J end lost 3 bases, and 12 bases lay between the germline ends. The CDR3 consists of 14 residues. The data were obtained in a study of OX40 agonist ivuxolimab in advanced cancers. The assay was immunoSEQ multiplex PCR, and TCRdb's table has in-frame clones only and misses some. The sample lists around 60,000 clones; roughly 80% were seen once. Findings and limits, study-wide: Averaging showed that CD8+ T cells had more expanded clones than CD4+ did.

The chain carries TRBV19 and TRBJ2-7; D might be TRBD1 (5 bases). This specimen consisted of CD4+ or CD8+ T cells sorted from blood, obtained in a trial of the OX40 agonist ivuxolimab. The origin of this receptor is an adult with an advanced solid tumor such as melanoma, head and neck, liver or kidney cancer. CDR3 DNA: TGTGCCAGTAGTATGGACACTGCCCACTACGAGCAGTACTTC. It encodes CASSMDTAHYEQYF.